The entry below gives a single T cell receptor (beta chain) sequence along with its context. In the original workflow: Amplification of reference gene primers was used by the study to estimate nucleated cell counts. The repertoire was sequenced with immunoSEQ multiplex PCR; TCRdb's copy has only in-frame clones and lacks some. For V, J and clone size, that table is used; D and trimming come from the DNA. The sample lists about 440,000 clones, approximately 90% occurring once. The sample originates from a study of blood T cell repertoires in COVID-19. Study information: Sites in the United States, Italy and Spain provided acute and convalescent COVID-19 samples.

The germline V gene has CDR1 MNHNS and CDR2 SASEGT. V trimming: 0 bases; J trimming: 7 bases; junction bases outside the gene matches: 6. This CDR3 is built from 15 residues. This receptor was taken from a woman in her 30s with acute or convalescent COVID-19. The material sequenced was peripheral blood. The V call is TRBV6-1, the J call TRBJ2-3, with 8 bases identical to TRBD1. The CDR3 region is CASSEASQGGNTQYF. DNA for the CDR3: TGTGCCAGCAGTGAAGCGTCACAGGGGGGTAATACGCAGTATTTT.